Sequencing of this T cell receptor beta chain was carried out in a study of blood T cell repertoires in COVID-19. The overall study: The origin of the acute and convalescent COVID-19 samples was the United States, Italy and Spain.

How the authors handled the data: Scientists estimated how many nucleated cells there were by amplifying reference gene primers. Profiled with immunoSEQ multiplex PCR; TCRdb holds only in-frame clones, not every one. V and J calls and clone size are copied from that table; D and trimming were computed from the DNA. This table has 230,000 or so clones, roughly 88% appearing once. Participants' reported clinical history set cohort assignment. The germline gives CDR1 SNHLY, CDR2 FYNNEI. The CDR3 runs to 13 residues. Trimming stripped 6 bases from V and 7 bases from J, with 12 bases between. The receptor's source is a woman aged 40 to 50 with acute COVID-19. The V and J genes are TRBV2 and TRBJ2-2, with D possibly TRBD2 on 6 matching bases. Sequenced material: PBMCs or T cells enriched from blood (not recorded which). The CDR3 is CASRYTSYGELFF. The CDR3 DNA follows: TGTGCCAGCAGGTACACTAGCTACGGGGAGCTGTTTTTT.